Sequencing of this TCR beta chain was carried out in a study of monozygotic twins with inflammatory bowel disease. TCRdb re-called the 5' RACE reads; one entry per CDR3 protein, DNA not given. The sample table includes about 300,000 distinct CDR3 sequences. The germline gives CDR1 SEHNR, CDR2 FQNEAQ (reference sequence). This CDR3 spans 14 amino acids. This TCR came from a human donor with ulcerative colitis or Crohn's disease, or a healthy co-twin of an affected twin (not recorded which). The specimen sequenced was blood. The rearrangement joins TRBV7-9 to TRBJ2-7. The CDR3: CASSQDHNPYEQYF.